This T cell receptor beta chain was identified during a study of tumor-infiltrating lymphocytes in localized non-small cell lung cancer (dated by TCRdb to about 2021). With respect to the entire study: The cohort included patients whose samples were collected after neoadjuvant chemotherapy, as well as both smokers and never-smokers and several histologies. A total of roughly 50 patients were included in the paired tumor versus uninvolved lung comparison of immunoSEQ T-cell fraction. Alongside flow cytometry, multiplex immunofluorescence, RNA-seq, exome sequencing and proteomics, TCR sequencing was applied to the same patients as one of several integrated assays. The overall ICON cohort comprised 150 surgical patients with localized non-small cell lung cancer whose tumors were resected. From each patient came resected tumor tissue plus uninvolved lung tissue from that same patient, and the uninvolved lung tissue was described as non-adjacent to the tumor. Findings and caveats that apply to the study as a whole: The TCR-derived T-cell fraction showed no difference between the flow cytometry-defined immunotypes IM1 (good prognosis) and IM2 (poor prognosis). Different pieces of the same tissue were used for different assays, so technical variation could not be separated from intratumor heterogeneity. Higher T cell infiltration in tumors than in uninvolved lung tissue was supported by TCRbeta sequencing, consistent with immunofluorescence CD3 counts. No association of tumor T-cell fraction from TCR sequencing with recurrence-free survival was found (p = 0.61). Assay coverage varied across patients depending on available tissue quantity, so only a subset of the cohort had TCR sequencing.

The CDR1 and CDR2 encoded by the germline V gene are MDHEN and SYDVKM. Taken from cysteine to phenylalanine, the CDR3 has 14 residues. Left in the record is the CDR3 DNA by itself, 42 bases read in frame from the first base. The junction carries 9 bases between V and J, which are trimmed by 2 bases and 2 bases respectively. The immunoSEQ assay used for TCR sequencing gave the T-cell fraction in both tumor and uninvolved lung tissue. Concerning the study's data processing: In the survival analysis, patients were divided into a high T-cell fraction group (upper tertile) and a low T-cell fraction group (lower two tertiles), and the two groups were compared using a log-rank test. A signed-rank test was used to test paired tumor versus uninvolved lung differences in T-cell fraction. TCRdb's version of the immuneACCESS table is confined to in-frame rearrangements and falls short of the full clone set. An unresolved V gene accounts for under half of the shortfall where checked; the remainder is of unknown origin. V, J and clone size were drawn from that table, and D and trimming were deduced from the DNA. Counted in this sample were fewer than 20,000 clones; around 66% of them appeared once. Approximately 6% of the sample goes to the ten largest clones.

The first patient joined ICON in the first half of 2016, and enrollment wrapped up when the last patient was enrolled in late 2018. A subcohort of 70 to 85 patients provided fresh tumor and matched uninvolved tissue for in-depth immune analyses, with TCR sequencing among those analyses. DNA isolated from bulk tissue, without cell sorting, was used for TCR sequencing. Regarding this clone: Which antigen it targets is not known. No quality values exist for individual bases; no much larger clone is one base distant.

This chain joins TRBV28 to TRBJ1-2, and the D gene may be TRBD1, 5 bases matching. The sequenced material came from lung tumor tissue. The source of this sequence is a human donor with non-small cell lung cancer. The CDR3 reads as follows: CASSLGGINYGYTF. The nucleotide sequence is TGTGCCAGCAGTTTAGGGGGAATCAACTATGGCTACACCTTC.